This T cell receptor (beta chain) was identified in a study of blood T cell repertoires in COVID-19. Across the study: COVID-19 samples, acute and convalescent, were from the United States, Italy and Spain. Sources were T cells, B-cell-depleted T cells, or PBMCs; the material itself was cDNA or gDNA.

The CDR3 is 14 amino acids. V shed 5 bases, J shed 4 bases, and the junction held 6 bases outside the gene matches. Germline V gives CDR1 SGHTA, CDR2 FQGNSA. Per the authors' pipeline: How many nucleated cells were present was estimated from reference gene primer amplification. TCRdb's table, derived via immunoSEQ multiplex PCR, lists solely in-frame clones and lacks some. V and J calls and clone size are those listed in that table; D and trimming were worked out from the DNA. The sample yields approximately 240,000 clones, about 80% seen once. The TCR originated in a woman aged 55-69 years with acute or convalescent COVID-19. The genes are TRBV7-2 and TRBJ1-1; 8 bases are a match to TRBD1. The specimen sequenced was peripheral blood. CDR3 loop: CASSALTGGTEAFF. The CDR3 region has the DNA TGTGCCAGCAGCGCTTTAACAGGGGGCACTGAAGCTTTCTTT.